This TCR beta chain originates from a study of chemoradiotherapy in HPV16-positive cancers. Using immunoSEQ multiplex PCR, the repertoire was profiled, and TCRdb retains in-frame clones only, with some absent. The data contain under 3,500 clones, under 85% of them seen just once; the ten biggest clones take up around 8.5%. Sequencing used tumor tissue, obtained from a patient who underwent chemoradiotherapy. The sequence derives from a human donor with HPV-associated anogenital cancer.

In nucleotides, the CDR3 is TGTGCCAGCAGCCTAGGGCGCGGCAGGGGTTATGGCTACACCTTC. This gives the protein CASSLGRGRGYGYTF. The chain combines TRBV7-2 with TRBJ1-2; D possibly corresponds to TRBD1 (6 bases). Looked up from germline, CDR1 is SGHTA and CDR2 is FQGNSA. V lost 5 bases and J lost 5, with 18 bases in between. This CDR3 spans 15 amino acids.